A selection of T cell receptor beta chains follows, all from one sample in a study of cytomegalovirus exposure and HLA in healthy donors. Assay used: immunoSEQ multiplex PCR; TCRdb lists only in-frame clones, some missing. In the table there are approximately 120,000 clones, over 60% of which are singletons. Sequenced sample: PBMCs. The receptors here all came from a man over 45 in good health and CMV-seronegative. Both conserved end residues are part of each CDR3. D genes are given only for firm matches. Only some rows state a clone size, as once, few, many or a class for expanded clones.

d_call,v_call,j_call,clone_size,cdr3_nt,cdr3_aa
TRBD1,TRBV2,TRBJ1-4,NA,TGTGCCAGCTGCGACAGGGGTTTATCTAATGAAAAACTGTTTTTT,CASCDRGLSNEKLFF
TRBD1,TRBV5-1,TRBJ1-3,once,TGCGCCAGCAGCTCATCCGGGACAGTTAGCTCTGGAAACACCATATATTTT,CASSSSGTVSSGNTIYF
NA,TRBV5-1,TRBJ2-6,NA,TGCGCCAGCAGCTTGGGTCAGGCCTCTGGGGCCAACGTCCTGACTTTC,CASSLGQASGANVLTF
TRBD1,TRBV10-3,TRBJ1-2,NA,TGTGCCATCAGGCCGGGACAGGCCTCATATGGCTACACCTTC,CAIRPGQASYGYTF
TRBD1,TRBV6-6,TRBJ1-1,NA,TGTGCCAGCAGTCAACAGGGGACTGAAGCTTTCTTT,CASSQQGTEAFF
NA,TRBV28,TRBJ2-1,NA,TGTGCCAGCAGAGTGACAGTCTACAATGAGCAGTTCTTC,CASRVTVYNEQFF
NA,TRBV5-1,TRBJ1-6,NA,TGCGCCAGCAGCCTCCTCTCCCGGGAAAATAATTCACCCCTCCACTTT,CASSLLSRENNSPLHF
NA,TRBV7-2,TRBJ2-7,NA,TGTGCCAGCAGCTTAGGAGGGGGGGCCTCCTACGAGCAGTACTTC,CASSLGGGASYEQYF
NA,TRBV5-1,TRBJ2-3,NA,TGCGCCAGCAGCTGGGACTCAGATACGCAGTATTTT,CASSWDSDTQYF
NA,TRBV5-1,TRBJ2-3,once,TGCGCCAGCAGCTTGAGAGCTATGGGCACAGATACGCAGTATTTT,CASSLRAMGTDTQYF
TRBD2,TRBV10-3,TRBJ2-1,NA,TGTGCCATCAGTGGAACTAGCGGGGGGGCCTACAATGAGCAGTTCTTC,CAISGTSGGAYNEQFF
TRBD1,TRBV11-3,TRBJ2-5,NA,TGTGCCAGCAGCTTAGGACAGGGTCAAAAAGAGACCCAGTACTTC,CASSLGQGQKETQYF
TRBD1,TRBV6-4,TRBJ1-2,NA,TGTGCCAGGACGTCTCGGACAGGGGGGTATGGCTACACCTTC,CARTSRTGGYGYTF
NA,TRBV4-1,TRBJ2-1,NA,TGCGCCAGCAGCCCGGGACAATCCGATGAGCAGTTCTTC,CASSPGQSDEQFF
TRBD2,TRBV18,TRBJ2-1,NA,TGTGCCAGCGCACCACTAGCGGGGGAACACAATGAGCAGTTCTTC,CASAPLAGEHNEQFF
NA,TRBV19,TRBJ1-3,NA,TGTGCCAGTACTACCGGGACACCGAGCTCTGGAAACACCATATATTTT,CASTTGTPSSGNTIYF
NA,TRBV5-8,TRBJ2-7,NA,TGTGCCAGCAGCTGGCTCCTAACAGGGTTTGTGTCGCCCTACGAGCAGTACTTC,CASSWLLTGFVSPYEQYF
NA,TRBV5-1,TRBJ2-5,NA,TGCGCCAGCAGCATAGCAGTCCCCCAAGAGACCCAGTACTTC,CASSIAVPQETQYF
NA,TRBV7-2,TRBJ2-7,NA,TGTGCCAGCAGCCAATGGGGCCGGTTTCAGGAGCAGTACTTC,CASSQWGRFQEQYF
NA,TRBV19,TRBJ1-5,NA,TGTGCCAGTATGAGAAGGACAGAGGGCAATCAGCCCCAGCATTTT,CASMRRTEGNQPQHF
NA,TRBV6-5,TRBJ2-7,NA,TGTGCCAGCAGTTCCCCAACAAACTACGAGCAGTACTTC,CASSSPTNYEQYF
TRBD2,TRBV5-1,TRBJ2-3,NA,TGCGCCAGCAGCCTGGGTTCTAGCGGGGGGCCAGATACGCAGTATTTT,CASSLGSSGGPDTQYF
TRBD1,TRBV29-1,TRBJ2-5,NA,TGCAGCGTTACCGCAGGGGGAGAGACCCAGTACTTC,CSVTAGGETQYF
NA,TRBV7-9,TRBJ1-1,few,TGTTCCAGCAGCTTAGTGGAGGGGAGCACTGAAGCTTTCTTT,CSSSLVEGSTEAFF
NA,TRBV19,TRBJ2-7,NA,TGTGCCAGTAGTATAGGAACGGGGGTCTACGAGCAGTACTTC,CASSIGTGVYEQYF
TRBD1,TRBV5-1,TRBJ1-1,NA,TGCGCCAGCAGGCGACAGGGCGACACTGAAGCTTTCTTT,CASRRQGDTEAFF
NA,TRBV21-1,TRBJ2-5,NA,TGTGCCCCCCCCGCCTCTAAGGACAGGGGAAGTGGTGAGACCCAGTACTTC,CAPPASKDRGSGETQYF
NA,TRBV19,TRBJ1-5,NA,TGTGCCAGTAGTATGAGTCGCGAGAGCAATCAGCCCCAGCATTTT,CASSMSRESNQPQHF
NA,TRBV11-3,TRBJ2-1,NA,TGTGCCAGCAGCTTAGGTGGGGCGGCAATCGATGAGCAGTTCTTC,CASSLGGAAIDEQFF
TRBD1,TRBV25-1,TRBJ1-6,NA,TGTGCCAGCAGTGAATCTAAGGGGGCTTATTCACCCCTCCACTTT,CASSESKGAYSPLHF
TRBD2,TRBV30,TRBJ2-7,NA,TGTGCCTGGAGTGTACGGTATAGCGGGCGCTACGAGCAGTACTTC,CAWSVRYSGRYEQYF
TRBD1,TRBV5-6,TRBJ1-1,NA,TGTGCCAGCAGCTACCGACAGGGGGCCAACACTGAAGCTTTCTTT,CASSYRQGANTEAFF
NA,TRBV6-5,TRBJ2-7,NA,TGTGCCAGCAGTTTTCCCGTTCCGAGGGACGAGCAGTACTTC,CASSFPVPRDEQYF
TRBD1,TRBV5-1,TRBJ2-1,once,TGCGCCAGCAGCTTGGGAGGGGGCGGTGAGCAGTTCTTC,CASSLGGGGEQFF
NA,TRBV4-3,TRBJ2-1,NA,TGCGCCAGCAGCCAAGACCCCGGCAATGAGCAGTTCTTC,CASSQDPGNEQFF
TRBD2,TRBV4-2,TRBJ2-2,once,TGTGCCAGCAGCCTGACCGGGGGAGGGTCCGGGGAGCTGTTTTTT,CASSLTGGGSGELFF
TRBD1,TRBV5-1,TRBJ2-2,NA,TGCGCCAGCAGCTTGGGGCTGCCGGGACAGGACACCGGGGAGCTGTTTTTT,CASSLGLPGQDTGELFF
NA,TRBV9,TRBJ1-2,NA,TGTGCCAGCAGCTTGGAAGGGGCGACCTCCCACACCTTC,CASSLEGATSHTF
TRBD1,TRBV6-1,TRBJ1-3,NA,TGTGCCAGCAGTTTTCACAGGGGGCAAAGAAACACCATATATTTT,CASSFHRGQRNTIYF
NA,TRBV5-1,TRBJ1-4,NA,TGCGCCAGCAGCTGGAGGGAGCAGGGTGAAAAACTGTTTTTT,CASSWREQGEKLFF
TRBD1,TRBV28,TRBJ1-2,NA,TGTGCCAGCAGCAGGGGGAACTATGGCTACACCTTC,CASSRGNYGYTF
TRBD1,TRBV7-9,TRBJ2-1,NA,TGTGCCAGCAGCTTAGCCCAGGGACCGGGGACAGGGTGGGGCAATGAGCAGTTCTTC,CASSLAQGPGTGWGNEQFF
NA,TRBV4-3,TRBJ1-3,NA,TGCGCCAGCAGCCAAGAGTCCGGTCCCGCGGACACCATATATTTT,CASSQESGPADTIYF
TRBD1,TRBV6-6,TRBJ1-2,NA,TGTGCCAGCAGACAGGGGGCGGACAATGGCTACACCTTC,CASRQGADNGYTF
TRBD1,TRBV28,TRBJ1-6,NA,TGTGCCAGCAGTTCCGACAGGGTAGTATCACCCCTCCACTTT,CASSSDRVVSPLHF
NA,TRBV29-1,TRBJ1-2,once,TGCAGCGTTGAAGCCTCCGGGTACCTCTATGGCTACACCTTC,CSVEASGYLYGYTF
TRBD1,TRBV10-3,TRBJ1-1,NA,TGTGCCATCAGTAAGGACAGGACGTCCCAGGGCACTGAAGCTTTCTTT,CAISKDRTSQGTEAFF
NA,TRBV25-1,TRBJ2-2,NA,TGTGCCAGCAGTCCCCAGGGCCACACCGGGGAGCTGTTTTTT,CASSPQGHTGELFF
NA,TRBV5-6,TRBJ1-6,NA,TGTGCCAGCAGACTAGGAAAAGGCCCACCCCTCCACTTT,CASRLGKGPPLHF
NA,TRBV5-6,TRBJ1-1,NA,TGTGCCAGCAGCTGGCGCAGGGCGGCTGAAGCTTTCTTT,CASSWRRAAEAFF
NA,TRBV19,TRBJ2-1,NA,TGTGCCAGTAGTATACCCCATGATGGGGGGGGGCCGGTTGAGCAGTTCTTC,CASSIPHDGGGPVEQFF
NA,TRBV6-6,TRBJ1-1,NA,TGTGCCAGCAGTTACGTAAAGGCGGTGAACACTGAAGCTTTCTTT,CASSYVKAVNTEAFF
NA,TRBV5-1,TRBJ2-2,NA,TGCGCCAGCAGCCCACAGGGTTGGGGGGAGCTGTTTTTT,CASSPQGWGELFF
NA,TRBV6-4,TRBJ2-1,NA,TGTGCCAGCAGTGACTCTGGACAGTACGGCAATGAGCAGTTCTTC,CASSDSGQYGNEQFF
NA,TRBV6-1,TRBJ2-7,NA,TGTGCCAGCAGTGAGCCAACCAACCTATGGGGGCTCTCCTACGAGCAGTACTTC,CASSEPTNLWGLSYEQYF